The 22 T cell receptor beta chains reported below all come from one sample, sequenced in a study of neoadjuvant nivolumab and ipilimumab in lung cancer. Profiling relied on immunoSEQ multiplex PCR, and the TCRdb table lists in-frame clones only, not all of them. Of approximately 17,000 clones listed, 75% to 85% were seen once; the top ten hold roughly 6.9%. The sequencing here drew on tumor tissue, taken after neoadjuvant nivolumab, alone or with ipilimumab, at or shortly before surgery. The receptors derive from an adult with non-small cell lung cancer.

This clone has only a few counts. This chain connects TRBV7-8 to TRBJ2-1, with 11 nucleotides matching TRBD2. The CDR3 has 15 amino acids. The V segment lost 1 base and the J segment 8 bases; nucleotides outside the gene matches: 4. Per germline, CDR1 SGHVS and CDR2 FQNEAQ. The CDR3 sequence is CASSLELAGVHEQFF. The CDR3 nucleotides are TGTGCCAGCAGCTTAGAACTAGCGGGAGTCCATGAGCAGTTCTTC.

This CDR3 reads CASGGTGESQPQHF. In DNA form, the CDR3 reads TGCGCCAGCGGCGGGACAGGGGAAAGTCAGCCCCAGCATTTT. V gene TRBV10-1 combines with J gene TRBJ1-5; 10 nucleotides align to TRBD1. CDR1 is WNHNN and CDR2 is SYGVQD in the germline V gene (reference sequence). The CDR3 runs 14 residues. After removal of 8 bases from V and 6 bases from J, the junction contained 7 bases not matched to a gene.

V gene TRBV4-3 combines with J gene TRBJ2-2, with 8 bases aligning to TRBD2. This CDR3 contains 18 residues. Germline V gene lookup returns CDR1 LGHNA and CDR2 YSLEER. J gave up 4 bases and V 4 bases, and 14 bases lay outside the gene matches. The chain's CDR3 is CASSPRSSGRAGTGELFF. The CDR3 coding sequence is TGCGCCAGCAGCCCACGGAGCTCCGGGAGGGCCGGCACCGGGGAGCTGTTTTTT.

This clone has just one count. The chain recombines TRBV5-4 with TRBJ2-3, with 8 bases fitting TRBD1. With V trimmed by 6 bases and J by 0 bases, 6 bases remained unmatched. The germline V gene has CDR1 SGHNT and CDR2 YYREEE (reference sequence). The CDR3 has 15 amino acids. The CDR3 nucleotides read TGTGCCAGCAAAGAGGGACAGGCAAGCACAGATACGCAGTATTTT. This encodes CASKEGQASTDTQYF. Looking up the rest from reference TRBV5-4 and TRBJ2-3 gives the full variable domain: ETGVTQSPTHLIKTRGQQVTLRCSSQSGHNTVSWYQQALGQGPQFIFQYYREEENGRGNFPPRFSGLQFPNYSSELNVNALELDDSALYLCASKEGQASTDTQYFGPGTRLTVL.

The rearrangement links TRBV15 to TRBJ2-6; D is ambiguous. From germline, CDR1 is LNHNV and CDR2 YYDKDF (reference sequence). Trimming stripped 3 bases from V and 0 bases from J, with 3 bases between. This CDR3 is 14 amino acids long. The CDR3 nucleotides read TGTGCCACCAGCAGCCACTCTGGGGCCAACGTCCTGACTTTC. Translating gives CATSSHSGANVLTF. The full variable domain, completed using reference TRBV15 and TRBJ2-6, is DAMVIQNPRYQVTQFGKPVTLSCSQTLNHNVMYWYQQKSSQAPKLLFHYYDKDFNNEADTPDNFQSRRPNTSFCFLDIRSPGLGDTAMYLCATSSHSGANVLTFGAGSRLTVL.

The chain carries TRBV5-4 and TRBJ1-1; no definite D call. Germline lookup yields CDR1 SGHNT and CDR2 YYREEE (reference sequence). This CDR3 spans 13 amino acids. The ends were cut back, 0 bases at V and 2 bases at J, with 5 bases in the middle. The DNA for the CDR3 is TGTGCCAGCAGCTTGGACAGCAACACTGAAGCTTTCTTT. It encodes CASSLDSNTEAFF.

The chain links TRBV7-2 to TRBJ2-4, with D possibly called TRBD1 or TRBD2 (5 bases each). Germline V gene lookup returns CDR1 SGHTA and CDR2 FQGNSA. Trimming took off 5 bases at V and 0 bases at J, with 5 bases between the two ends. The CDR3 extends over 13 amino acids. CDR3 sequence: CASSGGAKNIQYF. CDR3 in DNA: TGTGCCAGCAGCGGGGGAGCCAAAAACATTCAGTACTTC.

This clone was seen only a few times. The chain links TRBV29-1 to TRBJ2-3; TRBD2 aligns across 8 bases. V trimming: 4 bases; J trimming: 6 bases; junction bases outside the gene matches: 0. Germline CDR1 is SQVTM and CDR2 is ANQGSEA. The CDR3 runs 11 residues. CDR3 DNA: TGCAGCGTTGGACTAGCGGATACGCAGTATTTT. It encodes CSVGLADTQYF.

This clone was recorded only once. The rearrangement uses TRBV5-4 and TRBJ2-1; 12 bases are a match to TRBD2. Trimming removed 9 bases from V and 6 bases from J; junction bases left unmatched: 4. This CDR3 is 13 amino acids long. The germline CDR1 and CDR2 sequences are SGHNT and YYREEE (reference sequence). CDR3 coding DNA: TGTGCCATTCCTAGCGGGAGGGGCAATGAGCAGTTCTTC. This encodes CAIPSGRGNEQFF.

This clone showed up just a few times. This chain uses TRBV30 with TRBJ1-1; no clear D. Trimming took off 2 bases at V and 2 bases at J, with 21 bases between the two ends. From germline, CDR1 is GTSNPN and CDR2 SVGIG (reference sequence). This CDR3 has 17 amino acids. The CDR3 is CAWSQLIGVWGNTEAFF. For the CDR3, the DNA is TGTGCCTGGAGTCAGTTGATTGGGGTCTGGGGAAACACTGAAGCTTTCTTT.

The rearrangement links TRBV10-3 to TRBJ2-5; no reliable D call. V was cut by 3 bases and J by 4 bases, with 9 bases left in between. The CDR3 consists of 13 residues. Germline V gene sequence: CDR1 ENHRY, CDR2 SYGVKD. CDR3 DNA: TGTGCCATCAGTGATGCCGGATTAGAGACCCAGTACTTC. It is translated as CAISDAGLETQYF.

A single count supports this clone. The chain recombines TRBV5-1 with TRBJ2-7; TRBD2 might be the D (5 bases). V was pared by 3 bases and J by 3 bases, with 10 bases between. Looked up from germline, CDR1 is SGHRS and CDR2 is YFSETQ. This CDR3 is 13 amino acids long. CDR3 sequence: CASSSGSGYEQYF. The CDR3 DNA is TGCGCCAGCAGCTCGGGGTCTGGCTACGAGCAGTACTTC.

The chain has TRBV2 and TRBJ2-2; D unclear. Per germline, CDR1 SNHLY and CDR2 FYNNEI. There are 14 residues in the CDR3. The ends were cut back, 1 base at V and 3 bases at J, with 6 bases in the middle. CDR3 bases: TGTGCCAGCAGTGAAGAACCTTACACCGGGGAGCTGTTTTTT. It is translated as CASSEEPYTGELFF. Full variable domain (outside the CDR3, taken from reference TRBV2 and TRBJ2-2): EPEVTQTPSHQVTQMGQEVILRCVPISNHLYFYWYRQILGQKVEFLVSFYNNEISEKSEIFDDQFSVERPDGSNFTLKIRSTKLEDSAMYFCASSEEPYTGELFFGEGSRLTVL.

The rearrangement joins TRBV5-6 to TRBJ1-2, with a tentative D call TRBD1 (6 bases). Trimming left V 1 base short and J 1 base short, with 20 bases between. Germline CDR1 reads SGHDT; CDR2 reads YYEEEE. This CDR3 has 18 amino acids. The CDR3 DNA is TGTGCCAGCAGCTTGTTAGGAGGGGCAGGGGCGGTTAACTATGGCTACACCTTC. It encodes CASSLLGGAGAVNYGYTF.

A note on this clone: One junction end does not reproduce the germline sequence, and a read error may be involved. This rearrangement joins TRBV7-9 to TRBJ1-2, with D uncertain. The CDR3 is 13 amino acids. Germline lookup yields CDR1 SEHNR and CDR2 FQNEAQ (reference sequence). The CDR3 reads CASSPGSNDGYTF. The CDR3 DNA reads TGTGCCAGCAGCCCGGGGAGTAACGATGGCTACACCTTC.

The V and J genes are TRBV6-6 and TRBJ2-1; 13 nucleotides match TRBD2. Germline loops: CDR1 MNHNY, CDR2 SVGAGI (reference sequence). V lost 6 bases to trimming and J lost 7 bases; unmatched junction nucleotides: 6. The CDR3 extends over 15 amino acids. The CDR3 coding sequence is TGTGCCAGCAGCCGAACTAGCGGGAGGGTTAATGAGCAGTTCTTC. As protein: CASSRTSGRVNEQFF.

The CDR3 is CASRAPGQGNNEQFF. The CDR3 region has the DNA TGTGCCAGCAGGGCCCCGGGACAGGGGAACAATGAGCAGTTCTTC. The chain recombines TRBV6-5 with TRBJ2-1, with 10 bases identical to TRBD1. V trimming: 6 bases; J trimming: 5 bases; junction bases outside the gene matches: 7. The CDR3 totals 15 residues. Germline V lookup: CDR1 MNHEY, CDR2 SVGAGI.

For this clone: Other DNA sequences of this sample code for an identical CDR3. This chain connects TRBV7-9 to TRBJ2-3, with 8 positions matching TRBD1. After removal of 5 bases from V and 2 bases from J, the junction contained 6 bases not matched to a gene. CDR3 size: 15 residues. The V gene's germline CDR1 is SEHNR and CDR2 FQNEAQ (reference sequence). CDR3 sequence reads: CASSRGQGPTDTQYF. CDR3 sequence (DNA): TGTGCCAGCAGCCGAGGACAGGGTCCCACAGATACGCAGTATTTT.

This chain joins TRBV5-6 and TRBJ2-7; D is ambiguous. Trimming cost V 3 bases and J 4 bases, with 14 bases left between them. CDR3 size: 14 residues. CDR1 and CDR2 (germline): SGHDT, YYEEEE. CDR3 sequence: CASSSLVGSYEQYF. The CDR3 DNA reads TGTGCCAGCAGCTCTTTGGTGGGCTCATACGAGCAGTACTTC. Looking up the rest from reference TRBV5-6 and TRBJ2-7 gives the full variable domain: DAGVTQSPTHLIKTRGQQVTLRCSPKSGHDTVSWYQQALGQGPQFIFQYYEEEERQRGNFPDRFSGHQFPNYSSELNVNALLLGDSALYLCASSSLVGSYEQYFGPGTRLTVT.

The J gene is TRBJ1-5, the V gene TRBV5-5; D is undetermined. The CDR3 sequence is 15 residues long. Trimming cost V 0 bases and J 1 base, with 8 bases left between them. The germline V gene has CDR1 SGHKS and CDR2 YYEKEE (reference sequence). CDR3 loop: CASSLDGISNQPQHF. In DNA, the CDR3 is TGTGCCAGCAGCTTGGATGGGATCAGCAATCAGCCCCAGCATTTT. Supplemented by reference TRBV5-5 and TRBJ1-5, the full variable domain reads DAGVTQSPTHLIKTRGQQVTLRCSPISGHKSVSWYQQVLGQGPQFIFQYYEKEERGRGNFPDRFSARQFPNYSSELNVNALLLGDSALYLCASSLDGISNQPQHFGDGTRLSIL.

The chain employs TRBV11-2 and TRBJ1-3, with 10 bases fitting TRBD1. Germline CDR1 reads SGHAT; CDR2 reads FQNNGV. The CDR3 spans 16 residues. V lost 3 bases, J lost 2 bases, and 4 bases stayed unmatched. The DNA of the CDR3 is TGTGCCAGCAGCTTTACGGGGACAGGGGCTGGAAACACCATATATTTT. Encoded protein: CASSFTGTGAGNTIYF. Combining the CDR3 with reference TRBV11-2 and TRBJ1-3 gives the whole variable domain EAGVAQSPRYKIIEKRQSVAFWCNPISGHATLYWYQQILGQGPKLLIQFQNNGVVDDSQLPKDRFSAERLKGVDSTLKIQPAKLEDSAVYLCASSFTGTGAGNTIYFGEGSWLTVV.

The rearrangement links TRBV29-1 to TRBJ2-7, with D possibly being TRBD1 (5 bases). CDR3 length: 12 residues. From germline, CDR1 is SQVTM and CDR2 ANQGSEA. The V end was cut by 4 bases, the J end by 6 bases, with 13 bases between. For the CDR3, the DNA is TGCAGCGTTGCTCAGGGTCAGACCGAGCAGTACTTC. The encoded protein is CSVAQGQTEQYF.